A single sample gave rise to the 18 T cell receptor beta chains below, sequenced in a study of blood T cell repertoires in COVID-19. Repertoires were generated with immunoSEQ multiplex PCR, while TCRdb's copy carries only in-frame clones and drops some. This table holds roughly 250,000 clones, 90% found once. Sequencing was carried out using peripheral blood. These receptors were taken from a woman between 35 and 50 years old with acute or convalescent COVID-19.

The CDR3 loop is CASSLSIGGTYGYTF. In nucleotides, the CDR3 is TGTGCCAGCAGTTTATCGATCGGCGGTACCTATGGCTACACCTTC. V is TRBV28 and J is TRBJ1-2; no firm D call. Germline values: CDR1 MDHEN, CDR2 SYDVKM. The CDR3 loop spans 15 amino acids. V lost 1 base and J 4 bases, leaving 13 bases between the germline ends.

This clone was found a few times. J is TRBJ2-1 and V is TRBV19, with 13 positions matching TRBD2. The germline V gene encodes CDR1 LNHDA and CDR2 SQIVND (reference sequence). V gave up 6 bases and J gave up 7 bases; unmatched junction bases: 9. The CDR3 has 16 amino acids. CDR3 protein: CASRPGLAGNLNEQFF. The CDR3 DNA sequence: TGTGCCAGTAGGCCGGGACTAGCGGGAAATCTAAATGAGCAGTTCTTC. Drawing the rest from reference TRBV19 and TRBJ2-1, the complete variable domain is DGGITQSPKYLFRKEGQNVTLSCEQNLNHDAMYWYRQDPGQGLRLIYYSQIVNDFQKGDIAEGYSVSREKKESFPLTVTSAQKNPTAFYLCASRPGLAGNLNEQFFGPGTRLTVL.

The sample holds a few counts of this clone. The chain has TRBV5-1 and TRBJ1-2; 8 bases map to TRBD1. The junction had 7 bases not matched to a gene; V was cut back by 0 bases and J by 6 bases. This CDR3 spans 15 amino acids. CDR1 is SGHRS and CDR2 is YFSETQ in the germline V gene. CDR3 in amino acids: CASSLEGTGEHGYTF. CDR3 in DNA: TGCGCCAGCAGCTTGGAGGGGACAGGCGAGCATGGCTACACCTTC. The full variable domain, with the rest looked up from reference TRBV5-1 and TRBJ1-2, is KAGVTQTPRYLIKTRGQQVTLSCSPISGHRSVSWYQQTPGQGLQFLFEYFSETQRNKGNFPGRFSGRQFSNSRSEMNVSTLELGDSALYLCASSLEGTGEHGYTFGSGTRLTVV.

V and J are TRBV9 and TRBJ1-1; 10 bases agree with TRBD1. The CDR3 totals 14 residues. Per germline, CDR1 SGDLS and CDR2 YYNGEE. V was pared by 9 bases and J by 3 bases, with 8 bases of the junction left unmatched. The CDR3 here is CATSPGTGDTEAFF. In DNA, the CDR3 is TGTGCCACCTCACCCGGGACAGGGGACACTGAAGCTTTCTTT. Variable domain in full (rest from reference TRBV9 and TRBJ1-1): DSGVTQTPKHLITATGQRVTLRCSPRSGDLSVYWYQQSLDQGLQFLIQYYNGEERAKGNILERFSAQQFPDLHSELNLSSLELGDSALYFCATSPGTGDTEAFFGQGTRLTVV.

V gene TRBV19 combines with J gene TRBJ1-3; D gene ambiguous. Germline assignment: CDR1 LNHDA and CDR2 SQIVND (reference sequence). The CDR3 is made up of 14 amino acids. V shed 7 bases and J shed 3 bases, with 13 bases lying between them. For the CDR3, the DNA is TGTGCCAGTAAGGAGTTCCTGAATGGAAACACCATATATTTT. This codes for CASKEFLNGNTIYF.

This clone was counted only a few times. The chain joins TRBV29-1 to TRBJ1-2; no clear D. V was shortened by 6 bases and J by 4 bases, with 27 bases between the two germline ends. Germline V lookup: CDR1 SQVTM, CDR2 ANQGSEA. The CDR3 is 17 residues long. CDR3 residues: CSVTPPSGLSRLYGYTF. The CDR3, as DNA: TGCAGCGTGACACCCCCGAGCGGCCTCAGCAGGCTCTATGGCTACACCTTC.

The rearrangement joins TRBV5-1 to TRBJ1-5; D call uncertain. There are 14 residues in the CDR3. The V gene lost 3 bases and the J gene lost 0 bases, with 7 bases spanning the gap. Germline V gene sequence: CDR1 SGHRS, CDR2 YFSETQ. This CDR3 is CASSYDYSNQPQHF. In DNA, the CDR3 is TGCGCCAGCAGCTACGACTATAGCAATCAGCCCCAGCATTTT.

This sequence joins TRBV7-9 and TRBJ2-2; D gene ambiguous. This CDR3 region has 15 residues. V dropped 5 bases and J dropped 3 bases, with 13 bases sitting between them. Germline V gene lookup returns CDR1 SEHNR and CDR2 FQNEAQ (reference sequence). In nucleotides, the CDR3 is TGTGCCAGCAGCGAGAATTATATTCACACCGGGGAGCTGTTTTTT. This translates into CASSENYIHTGELFF. Supplemented by reference TRBV7-9 and TRBJ2-2, the full variable domain reads DTGVSQNPRHKITKRGQNVTFRCDPISEHNRLYWYRQTLGQGPEFLTYFQNEAQLEKSRLLSDRFSAERPKGSFSTLEIQRTEQGDSAMYLCASSENYIHTGELFFGEGSRLTVL.

The chain couples TRBV7-8 to TRBJ1-5; D is undetermined. Germline CDR1 reads SGHVS; CDR2 reads FQNEAQ. CDR3 length: 13 amino acids. V dropped 1 base and J dropped 11 bases, with 12 bases sitting between them. The CDR3 sequence: CASSLVRLSAQHF. The CDR3 DNA reads TGTGCCAGCAGCTTAGTGAGGCTTTCAGCCCAGCATTTT.

There are a few counts of this clone. V usage is TRBV4-2 and J usage is TRBJ2-3; weak D call: TRBD2 (7 bases). Germline V gene lookup returns CDR1 LGHNA and CDR2 YNFKEQ. V gave up 1 base and J gave up 4 bases, with 12 bases separating them. The CDR3 has 15 residues. As DNA, the CDR3 is TGTGCCAGCAGCCAAGCCAGGGGAGGGGCAGATACGCAGTATTTT. Amino acid sequence: CASSQARGGADTQYF.

V is TRBV2 and J is TRBJ1-4, with D unclear. The CDR3 length is 15 residues. The V gene lost 6 bases and the J gene lost 5 bases, with 16 bases spanning the gap. The germline V gene encodes CDR1 SNHLY and CDR2 FYNNEI. The CDR3 sequence: CASSPNPGRNEKLFF. The DNA for the CDR3 is TGTGCCAGCAGCCCGAACCCGGGAAGGAATGAAAAACTGTTTTTT. The complete variable domain, with remaining parts taken from reference TRBV2 and TRBJ1-4, reads EPEVTQTPSHQVTQMGQEVILRCVPISNHLYFYWYRQILGQKVEFLVSFYNNEISEKSEIFDDQFSVERPDGSNFTLKIRSTKLEDSAMYFCASSPNPGRNEKLFFGSGTQLSVL.

The chain links TRBV5-1 to TRBJ1-2; a possible D gene is TRBD1 (6 bases). Germline V gene lookup returns CDR1 SGHRS and CDR2 YFSETQ. V lost 4 bases and J lost 4, with 20 bases in between. This CDR3 contains 16 residues. The CDR3 is CASSPVTGLQVYGYTF. As DNA, the CDR3 is TGCGCCAGCAGCCCTGTGACAGGTTTACAGGTCTATGGCTACACCTTC.

This chain uses TRBV15 with TRBJ2-7; TRBD1 matches 7 bases. V trimming: 1 base; J trimming: 3 bases; junction bases outside the gene matches: 12. The CDR3 is 17 amino acids. Looked up from germline, CDR1 is LNHNV and CDR2 is YYDKDF (reference sequence). CDR3 nucleotides: TGTGCCACCAGCAGAGGAATCCCGGGACAGCGCGACTACGAGCAGTACGTC. Translation gives CATSRGIPGQRDYEQYV.

This sequence joins TRBV2 and TRBJ1-1, with D uncertain. V was trimmed by 3 bases and J by 6 bases, leaving 14 bases between them. The CDR3 contains 14 residues. The germline CDR1 and CDR2 sequences are SNHLY and FYNNEI. CDR3 sequence (DNA): TGTGCCAGCAGTGAGAGGCAAGGGAGTCCTGAAGCTTTCTTT. It encodes CASSERQGSPEAFF.

This clone turned up a few times. The chain carries TRBV19 and TRBJ1-6; possible D gene TRBD1, 5 bases. V dropped 7 bases and J dropped 3 bases, with 7 bases sitting between them. The CDR3 loop spans 13 amino acids. Germline CDR1 LNHDA, CDR2 SQIVND (reference sequence). Written as DNA, the CDR3 is TGTGCCAGTACCAGGGACTATAATTCACCCCTCCACTTT. Translating it yields CASTRDYNSPLHF.

This chain connects TRBV5-6 to TRBJ2-4, with 8 bases aligning to TRBD1. Unmatched junction bases numbered 1, after V lost 2 bases and J lost 3 bases. Per germline, CDR1 SGHDT and CDR2 YYEEEE. This CDR3 has 14 residues. In nucleotides, the CDR3 is TGTGCCAGCAGCTTAACAGGGGGCAAAAACATTCAGTACTTC. This gives the protein CASSLTGGKNIQYF.

The chain employs TRBV4-2 and TRBJ2-3; TRBD2 agrees at 10 bases. CDR1 LGHNA and CDR2 YNFKEQ come from the germline V gene. After removal of 0 bases from V and 4 bases from J, the junction contained 7 bases not matched to a gene. The CDR3 has 17 amino acids. CDR3 nucleotide sequence: TGTGCCAGCAGCCAAGAGTCCAGCGGGGGGGCCCCAGATACGCAGTATTTT. Its protein is CASSQESSGGAPDTQYF.

This sequence joins TRBV30 and TRBJ1-3; 7 positions agree with TRBD1. Trimming removed 5 bases from V and 0 bases from J; junction bases left unmatched: 7. CDR1 is GTSNPN, CDR2 SVGIG, per germline (reference sequence). This CDR3 contains 15 residues. The CDR3 is CAWGTGVPSGNTIYF. The DNA of the CDR3 is TGTGCCTGGGGTACAGGGGTCCCCTCTGGAAACACCATATATTTT.